The 31 T cell receptor beta chains below were found in one sample sequenced in a study of CXCR3-negative and CXCR3-positive naive CD8 T cells. Study results and caveats: Naive cells that were CXCR3-positive had more hydrophobic TRB CDR3s (compared with CXCR3-negative naive cells).

Preparation of TRB cDNA libraries relied on 5' RACE carrying UMI labels. TCRdb reprocessed the 5' RACE reads, with one entry per CDR3 protein and no DNA. The table for this sample gives about 89,000 distinct CDR3 sequences. These receptors have no identified antigens. Sequenced input: naive CXCR3+ CD8+ T cells from blood. As to subset: CD45RO-CCR7+CD27+CD95- naive CD8+ T cells expressing CXCR3 (TNR3+). Source of these receptors: a human donor in good health. Some clones in this sample may be carry-over from other donors' samples.

The chain recombines TRBV2 with TRBJ1-1. There are 13 residues in the CDR3. Germline CDR1 reads SNHLY; CDR2 reads FYNNEI. The CDR3 here is CASSEALLTEAFF.

The rearrangement links TRBV7-9 to TRBJ2-7. CDR1 and CDR2 from the germline V gene are SEHNR and FQNEAQ (reference sequence). The CDR3 length is 13 residues. The CDR3 sequence: CASSFSGSYEQYF.

The chain is built from TRBV28 and TRBJ2-7; the TCRdb call, TRBD1, lacks DNA for checking. This CDR3 is built from 15 residues. From germline, CDR1 is MDHEN and CDR2 SYDVKM. The CDR3 reads CASDPRDRGLHEQYF.

The J gene is TRBJ2-1, the V gene TRBV9; TCRdb's assignment of TRBD2 cannot be checked, as there is no DNA. CDR1 and CDR2 (germline): SGDLS, YYNGEE. This CDR3 region has 20 residues. The CDR3 reads CASSSTSVGTSGSSYNEQFF. Full variable domain (remainder filled in from reference TRBV9 and TRBJ2-1): DSGVTQTPKHLITATGQRVTLRCSPRSGDLSVYWYQQSLDQGLQFLIQYYNGEERAKGNILERFSAQQFPDLHSELNLSSLELGDSALYFCASSSTSVGTSGSSYNEQFFGPGTRLTVL.

This chain uses TRBV28 with TRBJ2-5; TCRdb's D gene call, TRBD1, goes unchecked for lack of DNA. The CDR3 is made up of 15 amino acids. In germline, CDR1 is MDHEN, CDR2 SYDVKM. The CDR3 sequence is CASSRERWGQETQYF.

The chain uses TRBV20-1 and TRBJ2-7; the D gene TCRdb calls, TRBD2, cannot be checked with no DNA. The CDR3 is made up of 15 amino acids. CDR1 and CDR2 from the germline V gene are DFQATT and SNEGSKA (reference sequence). CDR3 protein: CSARDPAGPSYEQYF.

The chain uses TRBV4-3 and TRBJ1-1; TCRdb's D gene call, TRBD1, goes unchecked for lack of DNA. Germline V gene sequence: CDR1 LGHNA, CDR2 YSLEER. The CDR3 loop spans 15 amino acids. CDR3 region: CASSHLDRAFPEAFF.

The gene calls are TRBV9 and TRBJ2-7; absent DNA, TCRdb's TRBD1 call cannot be checked. There are 14 residues in the CDR3. CDR1 SGDLS and CDR2 YYNGEE come from the germline V gene. This chain's CDR3 is CASSVRGDLYEQYF.

This chain uses TRBV13 with TRBJ2-5; without DNA, the TCRdb call of TRBD1 cannot be checked. The CDR3 spans 13 residues. Germline-derived CDR1 and CDR2 are PRHDT and FYEKMQ (reference sequence). The CDR3 sequence is CASCALGLGTQYF.

This chain links TRBV28 with TRBJ1-1; TCRdb returns TRBD1, unconfirmable since there is no DNA. The CDR3 has 14 residues. The V gene's germline CDR1 is MDHEN and CDR2 SYDVKM. The CDR3 region is CASSFRTTNTEAFF.

This CDR3 reads CASTPGAGEWDTEAFF. J is TRBJ1-1 and V is TRBV5-1; as DNA is missing, the TRBD1 call by TCRdb cannot be tested. This CDR3 has 16 residues. CDR1 and CDR2 (germline): SGHRS, YFSETQ. Using reference TRBV5-1 and TRBJ1-1 for the parts outside the CDR3, the full variable domain is KAGVTQTPRYLIKTRGQQVTLSCSPISGHRSVSWYQQTPGQGLQFLFEYFSETQRNKGNFPGRFSGRQFSNSRSEMNVSTLELGDSALYLCASTPGAGEWDTEAFFGQGTRLTVV.

The genes are TRBV7-9 and TRBJ1-4. Germline assignment: CDR1 SEHNR and CDR2 FQNEAQ (reference sequence). This CDR3 is 13 amino acids long. This CDR3 reads CASRGPTNEKLFF.

The rearrangement joins TRBV15 to TRBJ1-4; checking the TCRdb D call of TRBD1 is not possible without DNA. This CDR3 is 15 amino acids long. Looked up from germline, CDR1 is LNHNV and CDR2 is YYDKDF (reference sequence). The CDR3 loop is CATSTRGRQNEKLFF. The whole variable domain, filled in from reference TRBV15 and TRBJ1-4, reads DAMVIQNPRYQVTQFGKPVTLSCSQTLNHNVMYWYQQKSSQAPKLLFHYYDKDFNNEADTPDNFQSRRPNTSFCFLDIRSPGLGDTAMYLCATSTRGRQNEKLFFGSGTQLSVL.

Frequency places this clonotype as medium-sized. The chain couples TRBV7-6 to TRBJ2-1. From germline, CDR1 is SGHVS and CDR2 FNYEAQ. The CDR3 is 15 residues long. The CDR3: CASSFGGSSYNEQFF.

The chain recombines TRBV5-1 with TRBJ1-2; lacking DNA, the TRBD1 call made by TCRdb goes unchecked. Germline CDR1 and CDR2: SGHRS and YFSETQ. This CDR3 is 14 amino acids long. The CDR3 is CASSYQGGADGYTF.

This chain joins TRBV20-1 and TRBJ2-1; the D gene TCRdb calls, TRBD2, cannot be checked with no DNA. CDR1 DFQATT and CDR2 SNEGSKA come from the germline V gene (reference sequence). The CDR3 is 15 residues long. CDR3 in amino acids: CSAPSGGASYNEQFF.

The chain employs TRBV20-1 and TRBJ2-5; with no DNA, the TCRdb D assignment of TRBD2 cannot be verified. The CDR3 length is 15 residues. CDR1 and CDR2 from the germline V gene are DFQATT and SNEGSKA (reference sequence). CDR3 region: CSASVSGGTQETQYF.

The CDR3 protein is CASSLDPSGYTDTQYF. The rearrangement links TRBV5-6 to TRBJ2-3. Germline values: CDR1 SGHDT, CDR2 YYEEEE. The CDR3 consists of 16 residues.

This chain joins TRBV15 and TRBJ1-2. The germline gives CDR1 LNHNV, CDR2 YYDKDF (reference sequence). The CDR3 consists of 13 residues. This chain's CDR3 is CATSPGPDYGYTF.

V gene TRBV4-3 combines with J gene TRBJ2-2; the D gene TCRdb calls, TRBD2, cannot be checked with no DNA. Germline V gene data show CDR1 as LGHNA and CDR2 as YSLEER. The CDR3 totals 20 residues. CDR3 region: CASSQETLGGGAAFTGELFF.

V is TRBV3-1 and J is TRBJ2-3; TCRdb selects TRBD1, and the lack of DNA leaves this call unchecked. Germline assignment: CDR1 LGHDT and CDR2 YNNKEL (reference sequence). The length of the CDR3 is 14 residues. The chain's CDR3 is CASSPFVGADTQYF.

This rearrangement joins TRBV24-1 to TRBJ2-2. This CDR3 is built from 15 residues. CDR1 KGHDR and CDR2 SFDVKD come from the germline V gene. CDR3 protein: CATSEGNLETGELFF.

The genes are TRBV18 and TRBJ2-1; no DNA is available, so the TRBD1 call from TCRdb remains unchecked. The CDR3 sequence is 17 residues long. Germline V gene sequence: CDR1 KGHSH, CDR2 LQKENI. CDR3 amino acids: CASSPTPGTDRYNEQFF.

V gene TRBV12-3 or TRBV12-4 combines with J gene TRBJ2-1; the D call from TCRdb, TRBD1, cannot be confirmed without DNA. This CDR3 spans 13 amino acids. The chain's CDR3 is CASSLARDNEQFF.

The CDR3: CASSWTSGSGNEQFF. V is TRBV9 and J is TRBJ2-1; absent DNA, TCRdb's TRBD2 call cannot be checked. This CDR3 is built from 15 residues. Germline V gene lookup returns CDR1 SGDLS and CDR2 YYNGEE.

The rearrangement links TRBV7-9 to TRBJ2-2. The CDR3 is 13 residues long. Germline V gene data show CDR1 as SEHNR and CDR2 as FQNEAQ (reference sequence). The CDR3: CASVRKDTGELFF.

The chain recombines TRBV2 with TRBJ2-5. The germline gives CDR1 SNHLY, CDR2 FYNNEI. This CDR3 comprises 12 residues. The chain's CDR3 is CASRWIGETQYF.

The rearrangement uses TRBV23-1 and TRBJ2-7; TCRdb indicates TRBD1, and absent DNA this call remains unverified. TRBV23-1 is treated as an ORF (open reading frame) with a function not yet certain. The CDR3 spans 12 residues. The chain's CDR3 is CASRLLDNVQYF.

CDR3 sequence reads: CASPDGVAMTYNEQFF. The chain employs TRBV6-4 and TRBJ2-1; TCRdb returns TRBD1, unconfirmable since there is no DNA. Germline V gives CDR1 MRHNA, CDR2 SNTAGT. The CDR3 contains 16 residues.

The chain is built from TRBV12-3 or TRBV12-4 and TRBJ2-5; TCRdb gives TRBD2 as the D gene, but with no DNA this cannot be confirmed. The length of the CDR3 is 15 residues. The CDR3 region is CASSQLAGAKETQYF.

The V gene is TRBV12-3 or TRBV12-4, the J gene TRBJ1-1; no DNA is available, so the TRBD1 call from TCRdb remains unchecked. This CDR3 is 12 amino acids long. CDR3 residues: CASLQGSTEAFF.